Presented here are 23 T cell receptor beta chains from one specimen sequenced in a study of blood T cell repertoires in COVID-19 (dated by TCRdb to 2018 to 2021). Library creation used the immunoSEQ multiplex PCR assay. The source is immuneACCESS, and TCRdb retained only in-frame sequences with V and J called. Part of the clones is not carried over; for the studies checked, unresolved V genes explain less than half of this, and the remainder is unexplained. The sample table records 300,000 to 350,000 clones; over 80% of these occur just once. About 4.7% of the sample is taken by the ten largest. The sample consisted of PBMCs or T cells enriched from blood (not recorded which). These receptors were collected from a young man who had recovered from COVID-19.

The chain links TRBV30 to TRBJ2-1; D is undetermined. Trimming removed 3 bases at V and 7 bases at J, with 7 bases between. The CDR3 sequence is 11 residues long. Germline V gene lookup returns CDR1 GTSNPN and CDR2 SVGIG (reference sequence). The CDR3 region has the DNA TGTGCCTGGAGCCACGAGAATGAGCAGTTCTTC. It yields the protein CAWSHENEQFF.

The J gene is TRBJ1-1, the V gene TRBV7-9; 9 bases agree with TRBD1. Germline V gene data show CDR1 as SEHNR and CDR2 as FQNEAQ (reference sequence). The CDR3 loop spans 15 amino acids. V dropped 5 bases and J dropped 3; count of bases not matched to a gene: 7. In DNA form, the CDR3 reads TGTGCCAGCAGCCCACCCGGACAGGGGTACACTGAAGCTTTCTTT. Its translation is CASSPPGQGYTEAFF.

The sample holds one count of this clone. This chain uses TRBV19 with TRBJ2-5, with 12 bases matching TRBD2. After removal of 6 bases from V and 2 bases from J, the junction contained 4 bases not matched to a gene. The CDR3 totals 15 residues. CDR1 is LNHDA, CDR2 SQIVND, per germline (reference sequence). CDR3 DNA: TGTGCCAGTAGCCCGCTAGCGGGGGGGCAAGAGACCCAGTACTTC. Its protein product is CASSPLAGGQETQYF.

This clone was found once. This chain joins TRBV7-2 and TRBJ2-7; TRBD2 agrees at 7 bases. The germline V gene has CDR1 SGHTA and CDR2 FQGNSA. The junction had 8 bases not matched to a gene; V was cut back by 8 bases and J by 4 bases. This CDR3 is 13 amino acids long. DNA for the CDR3: TGTGCCAGCGGGGCGGGGGACCTATACGAGCAGTACTTC. Residues: CASGAGDLYEQYF.

V is TRBV5-1 and J is TRBJ1-2, with D hard to call. CDR1 and CDR2 (germline): SGHRS, YFSETQ. Trimming removed 0 bases from V and 6 bases from J, with 6 bases in between. This CDR3 has 12 amino acids. The CDR3 DNA sequence: TGCGCCAGCAGCTTGGGAGGGAATGGCTACACCTTC. This gives the protein CASSLGGNGYTF.

This chain uses TRBV7-3 with TRBJ2-7; 9 bases map to TRBD2. This CDR3 region has 17 residues. Germline-derived CDR1 and CDR2 are SGHTA and FQGTGA. V shed 0 bases, J shed 6 bases, and the junction held 12 bases outside the gene matches. CDR3 nucleotides: TGTGCCAGCAGCTTAACCCGCAGCGGGGGGCTCGTCGGCGAGCAGTACTTC. The encoded protein is CASSLTRSGGLVGEQYF.

This clone has only one observation. The V gene is TRBV7-6, the J gene TRBJ2-5; D might be TRBD2 (7 bases). V was clipped by 5 bases and J by 5 bases, with 18 bases between them. Germline V gives CDR1 SGHVS, CDR2 FNYEAQ. The length of the CDR3 is 15 residues. The CDR3 reads CASSLTAGARETQYF. The CDR3 bases are TGTGCCAGCAGCCTTACTGCGGGGGCGAGGGAGACCCAGTACTTC. Combining the CDR3 with reference TRBV7-6 and TRBJ2-5 gives the whole variable domain GAGVSQSPRYKVTKRGQDVALRCDPISGHVSLYWYRQALGQGPEFLTYFNYEAQQDKSGLPNDRFSAERPEGSISTLTIQRTEQRDSAMYRCASSLTAGARETQYFGPGTRLLVL.

The V call is TRBV19, the J call TRBJ2-2, with D hard to call. The V end was cut by 3 bases, the J end by 7 bases, with 12 bases between. Looked up from germline, CDR1 is LNHDA and CDR2 is SQIVND (reference sequence). The CDR3 is 14 amino acids. Written as DNA, the CDR3 is TGTGCCAGTAGTATTAAGGCGGTAGGCGGGGAGCTGTTTTTT. It specifies CASSIKAVGGELFF.

The rearrangement joins TRBV6-5 to TRBJ1-4; TRBD1 agrees at 7 bases. CDR1 and CDR2 (germline): MNHEY, SVGAGI. This CDR3 comprises 14 residues. The V and J ends lost 7 bases and 6 bases, in that order; junction bases with no gene match: 8. The CDR3 bases are TGTGCCAGCAATGTAGGGACAGAGGATGAAAAACTGTTTTTT. Its translation is CASNVGTEDEKLFF.

The chain employs TRBV19 and TRBJ1-2, with D possibly TRBD1 on 6 matching bases. V was cut by 5 bases and J by 3 bases, with 19 bases left in between. Germline loops: CDR1 LNHDA, CDR2 SQIVND (reference sequence). This CDR3 region has 16 residues. The CDR3: CASSVSWTEDYYGYTF. The DNA of the CDR3 is TGTGCCAGTAGTGTCAGCTGGACAGAGGATTACTATGGCTACACCTTC.

This chain uses TRBV29-1 with TRBJ1-6; D perhaps matches TRBD1 (6 bases). Trimming pared 6 bases from V and 5 bases from J, leaving 17 bases between. Germline V gene data show CDR1 as SQVTM and CDR2 as ANQGSEA. This CDR3 has 15 amino acids. The CDR3 protein is CSVHRVEGDNSPLHF. The CDR3, as DNA: TGCAGCGTGCACAGGGTAGAAGGTGATAATTCACCCCTCCACTTT.

This rearrangement joins TRBV3-1 (or the pseudogene TRBV3-2) to TRBJ1-1; possible D gene TRBD1, 6 bases. The CDR3 contains 18 residues. Germline V gene lookup returns CDR1 LGHDT and CDR2 YNNKEL (reference sequence). V lost 0 bases and J lost 2, with 19 bases in between. CDR3 in amino acids: CASSQDLAQGSINTEAFF. The CDR3 nucleotides read TGTGCCAGCAGCCAAGATTTAGCACAGGGCTCCATAAACACTGAAGCTTTCTTT.

J is TRBJ2-6 and V is TRBV19; TRBD1 might be the D (5 bases). V was cut by 9 bases and J by 0 bases, with 12 bases left in between. The V gene's germline CDR1 is LNHDA and CDR2 SQIVND (reference sequence). The CDR3 has 15 amino acids. The CDR3 protein is CASTRQISGANVLTF. The CDR3 DNA reads as TGTGCCAGCACGAGACAGATCTCTGGGGCCAACGTCCTGACTTTC.

The rearrangement joins TRBV2 to TRBJ1-2; a weak D match, TRBD1 (6 bases). V lost 8 bases, J lost 4 bases, and 23 bases lay in between. The length of the CDR3 is 16 residues. Germline V gives CDR1 SNHLY, CDR2 FYNNEI. The CDR3 is CASRTTNRVGVYGYTF. The CDR3 nucleotides read TGTGCCAGCCGAACCACTAACAGGGTTGGAGTCTATGGCTACACCTTC.

The gene calls are TRBV7-6 and TRBJ2-7, with TRBD1 matching over 8 bases. Germline V gene sequence: CDR1 SGHVS, CDR2 FNYEAQ. The CDR3 spans 14 residues. The ends lost 5 bases at V and 3 bases at J; junction bases unmatched: 6. CDR3 sequence (DNA): TGTGCCAGCAGCGGATCAGGGGGCATCTACGAGCAGTACTTC. Protein: CASSGSGGIYEQYF.

The J gene is TRBJ2-1, the V gene TRBV3-1 (or the pseudogene TRBV3-2), with 10 bases aligning to TRBD2. Germline CDR1 reads LGHDT; CDR2 reads YNNKEL (reference sequence). The length of the CDR3 is 17 residues. Unmatched junction bases numbered 10, after V lost 1 base and J lost 7 bases. The CDR3 is CASSQAEELAGKNEQFF. The CDR3 DNA is TGTGCCAGCAGCCAAGCAGAGGAACTAGCGGGGAAGAATGAGCAGTTCTTC.

The J gene is TRBJ1-1, the V gene TRBV19; no definite D call. Germline V lookup: CDR1 LNHDA, CDR2 SQIVND (reference sequence). CDR3 size: 15 residues. Trimming left V 10 bases short and J 4 bases short, with 22 bases between. The DNA of the CDR3 is TGTGCCATACGTCGGTTGGGGATAGAGGGCACTGAAGCTTTCTTT. This gives the protein CAIRRLGIEGTEAFF.

This clone was recorded only once. The rearrangement links TRBV5-8 to TRBJ2-1; D may be TRBD2 (6 bases). With 0 bases removed from V and 4 bases from J, the gap between germline ends came to 11 bases. The V gene's germline CDR1 is SGHTS and CDR2 YDEGEE. The CDR3 loop spans 15 amino acids. CDR3: CASSLAGEFYNEQFF. Here the CDR3 DNA reads TGTGCCAGCAGCTTGGCGGGGGAGTTTTACAATGAGCAGTTCTTC.

This clone was detected only once. The chain recombines TRBV15 with TRBJ2-7; D possibly corresponds to TRBD1 (5 bases). The ends were cut back, 5 bases at V and 2 bases at J, with 13 bases in the middle. The CDR3 is 14 amino acids. Germline loops: CDR1 LNHNV, CDR2 YYDKDF (reference sequence). The CDR3 sequence: CATSSQDRTYEQYF. The CDR3, as DNA: TGTGCCACCAGCTCCCAAGACAGAACCTACGAGCAGTACTTC. The variable domain in full, completed from reference TRBV15 and TRBJ2-7, reads DAMVIQNPRYQVTQFGKPVTLSCSQTLNHNVMYWYQQKSSQAPKLLFHYYDKDFNNEADTPDNFQSRRPNTSFCFLDIRSPGLGDTAMYLCATSSQDRTYEQYFGPGTRLTVT.

DNA of the CDR3: TGTGCCAGCAGCTTTCCCGAGCGGATGTCTAGCACAGATACGCAGTATTTT. The encoded protein is CASSFPERMSSTDTQYF. The chain couples TRBV11-2 to TRBJ2-3, with D possibly TRBD2 on 5 matching bases. V shed 3 bases and J shed 0 bases, with 16 bases lying between them. The length of the CDR3 is 17 residues. Germline-derived CDR1 and CDR2 are SGHAT and FQNNGV.

V and J are TRBV3-1 (or the pseudogene TRBV3-2) and TRBJ2-7; TRBD1 might be the D (5 bases). Trimming pared 3 bases from V and 3 bases from J, leaving 12 bases between. The CDR3 extends over 14 amino acids. Germline-derived CDR1 and CDR2 are LGHDT and YNNKEL (reference sequence). Here the CDR3 DNA reads TGTGCCAGCAGCCAGATAGGGGCATACTACGAGCAGTACTTC. This codes for CASSQIGAYYEQYF.

This rearrangement joins TRBV27 to TRBJ1-2; D is uncertain. CDR3 length equals 13 residues. Trimming shortened V by 3 bases and J by 5 bases, and 10 bases separated the two germline ends. Germline-derived CDR1 and CDR2 are MNHEY and SMNVEV (reference sequence). As DNA, the CDR3 is TGTGCCAGCAGTTTTGCCGGGATTTATGGCTACACCTTC. This translates into CASSFAGIYGYTF.

The chain links TRBV19 to TRBJ1-5; possible D gene TRBD1, 6 bases. The CDR3 is 12 amino acids. Deletions cut 6 bases from V and 5 bases from J, with 8 bases between. CDR1 and CDR2 (germline): LNHDA, SQIVND (reference sequence). The CDR3 nucleotides are TGTGCCAGTAGGAACAGGGATCAGCCCCAGCATTTT. It translates to CASRNRDQPQHF.